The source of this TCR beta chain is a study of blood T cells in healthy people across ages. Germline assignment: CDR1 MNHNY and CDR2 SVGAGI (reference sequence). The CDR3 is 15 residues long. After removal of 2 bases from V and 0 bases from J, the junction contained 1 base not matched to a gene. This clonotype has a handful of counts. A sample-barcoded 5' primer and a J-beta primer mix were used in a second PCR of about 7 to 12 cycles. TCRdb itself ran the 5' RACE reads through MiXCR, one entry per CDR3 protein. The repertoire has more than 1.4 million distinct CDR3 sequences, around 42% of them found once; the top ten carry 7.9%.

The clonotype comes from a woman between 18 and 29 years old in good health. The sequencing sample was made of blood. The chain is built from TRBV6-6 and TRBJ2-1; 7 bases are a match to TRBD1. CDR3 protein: CASSYGTASYNEQFF. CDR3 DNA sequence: TGTGCCAGCAGTTACGGGACAGCCTCCTACAATGAGCAGTTCTTC.